These 15 T cell receptor beta chains originate from one sample sequenced in a study of blood T cell repertoires in COVID-19. Clones were sequenced by immunoSEQ multiplex PCR, and TCRdb holds only the in-frame ones, with some missing. The sample shows 26,000 or so clones, around 88% of them seen only once. The sequenced material came from peripheral blood. These receptors came from a human donor in a cohort sampled during active COVID-19.

The chain recombines TRBV4-1 with TRBJ1-2; 9 bases fit TRBD1. The V segment lost 3 bases and the J segment 4 bases; nucleotides outside the gene matches: 3. CDR1 is MGHRA, CDR2 YSYEKL, per germline. The CDR3 length is 14 residues. In nucleotides, the CDR3 is TGCGCCAGCAGCCAGCCGGGACAGGGCTATGGCTACACCTTC. Translation: CASSQPGQGYGYTF.

J is TRBJ2-5 and V is TRBV5-4; 9 positions match TRBD2. CDR3 size: 16 residues. Looked up from germline, CDR1 is SGHNT and CDR2 is YYREEE (reference sequence). With 4 bases clipped from V and 1 base from J, the junction kept 8 bases outside the gene matches. The CDR3 sequence is CASSRLAGGIQETQYF. CDR3 sequence (DNA): TGTGCCAGCAGCCGCCTGGCGGGGGGGATCCAAGAGACCCAGTACTTC.

The chain recombines TRBV10-2 with TRBJ1-2, with D possibly matching TRBD1 (5 bases). The CDR3 has 14 amino acids. V lost 6 bases to trimming and J lost 3 bases, with 14 bases between them. Germline V gene data show CDR1 as WSHSY and CDR2 as SAAADI. The CDR3 region has the DNA TGCGCCAGCAGCCGACAGCCGGGCGACTATGGCTACACCTTC. It specifies CASSRQPGDYGYTF.

This clone was found once. The chain uses TRBV6-2 or TRBV6-3 and TRBJ1-4; D not resolved. Per the germline V gene, CDR1 is MNHEY and CDR2 is SVGEGT. Trimming cost V 4 bases and J 4 bases, with 19 bases left between them. The CDR3 covers 17 residues. The CDR3 region is CASSLSVLPGYNEKLFF. Here the CDR3 DNA reads TGTGCCAGCAGTTTAAGTGTGCTTCCGGGGTATAATGAAAAACTGTTTTTT.

This clone was counted once. V and J are TRBV18 and TRBJ1-4; maybe TRBD1 (6 bases). V dropped 5 bases and J dropped 6 bases, with 10 bases sitting between them. Germline CDR1 reads KGHSH; CDR2 reads LQKENI. This CDR3 has 13 residues. CDR3 sequence (DNA): TGTGCCAGCTCATCACAGGGAGATGAAAAACTGTTTTTT. It encodes CASSSQGDEKLFF.

This sequence joins TRBV19 and TRBJ2-2; D is perhaps TRBD2 (5 bases). This CDR3 region has 15 residues. Germline CDR1 LNHDA, CDR2 SQIVND (reference sequence). The ends were cut back, 4 bases at V and 4 bases at J, with 13 bases in the middle. The CDR3: CASSRGWQVTGELFF. In DNA, the CDR3 is TGTGCCAGTAGTAGAGGGTGGCAGGTCACCGGGGAGCTGTTTTTT.

The gene calls are TRBV3-1 (or the pseudogene TRBV3-2) and TRBJ2-7; D unclear. The CDR3 consists of 13 residues. CDR1 LGHDT and CDR2 YNNKEL come from the germline V gene (reference sequence). The V end lost 3 bases, the J end lost 2 bases, and 8 bases lay between the germline ends. CDR3 residues: CASSHRIPYEQYF. DNA of the CDR3: TGTGCCAGCAGCCACAGGATACCCTACGAGCAGTACTTC.

The chain links TRBV27 to TRBJ2-2; perhaps TRBD1 as D (6 bases). CDR1 and CDR2 (germline): MNHEY, SMNVEV (reference sequence). Trimming pared 7 bases from V and 0 bases from J, leaving 9 bases between. The CDR3 loop spans 14 amino acids. DNA for the CDR3: TGTGCCAGCACCGCAGGGGCGAACACCGGGGAGCTGTTTTTT. This sequence encodes CASTAGANTGELFF.

This clone appeared a single time. This chain links TRBV7-2 with TRBJ1-4, with a tentative D call TRBD1 (6 bases). The V gene lost 1 base and the J gene lost 2 bases, with 14 bases spanning the gap. The CDR3 is 17 amino acids. Germline loops: CDR1 SGHTA, CDR2 FQGNSA. The CDR3 nucleotides read TGTGCCAGCAGCTTAGTAGGGGGGGGGAGGACTAATGAAAAACTGTTTTTT. It encodes CASSLVGGGRTNEKLFF.

V and J are TRBV10-3 and TRBJ1-3; maybe TRBD1 (6 bases). CDR1 is ENHRY, CDR2 SYGVKD, per germline. V lost 2 bases and J 0 bases, leaving 8 bases between the germline ends. CDR3 length: 15 amino acids. The CDR3 loop reads CAISEGGNSGNTIYF. The CDR3 DNA reads as TGTGCCATCAGTGAGGGGGGCAACTCTGGAAACACCATATATTTT.

This chain connects TRBV25-1 to TRBJ2-7, with TRBD1 identical over 9 bases. Germline V gene data show CDR1 as MGHDK and CDR2 as SYGVNS. The J segment lost 5 bases and the V segment lost 3 bases, leaving 8 bases of the junction unmatched. The CDR3 runs 15 residues. CDR3: CASSDPQGAFDEQYF. CDR3 sequence (DNA): TGTGCCAGCAGTGACCCACAGGGGGCGTTCGACGAGCAGTACTTC.

The V and J genes are TRBV10-2 and TRBJ2-3; tentative D call: TRBD1 (6 bases). CDR3 length: 14 amino acids. Germline lookup yields CDR1 WSHSY and CDR2 SAAADI. V dropped 6 bases and J dropped 5 bases, with 15 bases sitting between them. The CDR3 is CASRESPGVDTQYF. CDR3 coding DNA: TGCGCCAGCAGGGAGAGCCCAGGGGTAGATACGCAGTATTTT.

This clone appeared once. The chain employs TRBV19 and TRBJ1-5; tentatively, D is TRBD1 (6 bases). The CDR3 is 15 amino acids. V was cut by 3 bases and J by 6 bases, with 15 bases left in between. Germline CDR1 and CDR2: LNHDA and SQIVND (reference sequence). In DNA, the CDR3 is TGTGCCAGTAGTATTAACTTGGGGGCAGGTCAGCCCCAGCATTTT. Translation gives CASSINLGAGQPQHF.

The chain has TRBV5-1 and TRBJ2-5; D may be TRBD2 (6 bases). V shed 2 bases and J shed 4 bases, with 9 bases lying between them. CDR3 length equals 13 residues. Per germline, CDR1 SGHRS and CDR2 YFSETQ. CDR3 DNA: TGCGCCAGCAGCTTTGGGACTGGAGAGACCCAGTACTTC. The encoded protein is CASSFGTGETQYF.

Only one count was recorded for this clone. This sequence joins TRBV5-1 and TRBJ2-7; 9 positions agree with TRBD1. Germline CDR1 SGHRS, CDR2 YFSETQ. V lost 4 bases to trimming and J lost 2 bases; unmatched junction nucleotides: 13. CDR3 length: 17 amino acids. This CDR3 is CASSPSRDRVFPYEQYF. Written as DNA, the CDR3 is TGCGCCAGCAGCCCGAGCCGGGACAGGGTATTCCCCTACGAGCAGTACTTC.